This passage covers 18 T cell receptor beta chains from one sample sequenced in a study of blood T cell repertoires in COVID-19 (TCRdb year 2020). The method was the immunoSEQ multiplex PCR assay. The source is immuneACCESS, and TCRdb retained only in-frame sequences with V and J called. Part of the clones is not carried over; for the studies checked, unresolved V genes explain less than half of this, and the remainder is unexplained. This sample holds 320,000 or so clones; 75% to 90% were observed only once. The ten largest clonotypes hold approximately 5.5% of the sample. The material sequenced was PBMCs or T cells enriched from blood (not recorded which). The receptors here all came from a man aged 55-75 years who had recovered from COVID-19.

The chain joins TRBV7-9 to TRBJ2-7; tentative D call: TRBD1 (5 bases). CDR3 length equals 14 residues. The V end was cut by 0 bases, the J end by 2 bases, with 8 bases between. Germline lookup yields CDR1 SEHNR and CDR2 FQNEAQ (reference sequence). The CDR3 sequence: CASSLAWTTYEQYF. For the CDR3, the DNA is TGTGCCAGCAGCTTAGCGTGGACAACCTACGAGCAGTACTTC.

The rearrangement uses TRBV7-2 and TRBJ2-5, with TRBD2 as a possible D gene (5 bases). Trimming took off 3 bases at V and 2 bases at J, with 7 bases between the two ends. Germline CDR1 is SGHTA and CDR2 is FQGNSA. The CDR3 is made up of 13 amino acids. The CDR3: CASSFGVQETQYF. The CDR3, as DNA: TGTGCCAGCAGCTTCGGGGTACAAGAGACCCAGTACTTC.

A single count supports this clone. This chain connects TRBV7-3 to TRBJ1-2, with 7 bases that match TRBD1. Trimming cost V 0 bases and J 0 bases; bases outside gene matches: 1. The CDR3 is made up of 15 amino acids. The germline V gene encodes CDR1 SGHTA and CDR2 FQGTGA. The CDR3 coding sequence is TGTGCCAGCAGCTTAACCGGGACAGCTAACTATGGCTACACCTTC. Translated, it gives CASSLTGTANYGYTF.

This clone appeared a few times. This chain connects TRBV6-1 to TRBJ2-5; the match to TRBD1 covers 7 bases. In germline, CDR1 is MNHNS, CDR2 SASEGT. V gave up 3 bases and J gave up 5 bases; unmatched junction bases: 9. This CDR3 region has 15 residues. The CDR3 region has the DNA TGTGCCAGCAGTGATATGAGGGGGCGGTCGGAGACCCAGTACTTC. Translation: CASSDMRGRSETQYF.

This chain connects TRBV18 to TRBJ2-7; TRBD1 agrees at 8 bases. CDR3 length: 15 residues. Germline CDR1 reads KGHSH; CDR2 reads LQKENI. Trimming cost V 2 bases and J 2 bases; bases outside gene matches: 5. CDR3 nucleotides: TGTGCCAGCTCACCAAAACAGGGGGTGACCTACGAGCAGTACTTC. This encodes CASSPKQGVTYEQYF.

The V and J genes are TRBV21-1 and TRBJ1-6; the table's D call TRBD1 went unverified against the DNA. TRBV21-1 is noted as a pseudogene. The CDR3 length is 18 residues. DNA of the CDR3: TGTGCCAGCAGCATCGGGACAGGGGTTCCATCGGCGAATTCACCCCTCCACTTT. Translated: CASSIGTGVPSANSPLHF.

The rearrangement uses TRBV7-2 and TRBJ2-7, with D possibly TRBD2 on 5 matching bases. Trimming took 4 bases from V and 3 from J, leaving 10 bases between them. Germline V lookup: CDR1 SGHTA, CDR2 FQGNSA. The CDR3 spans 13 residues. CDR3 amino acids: CASSSEAGYEQYF. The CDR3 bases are TGTGCCAGCAGCTCCGAGGCGGGCTACGAGCAGTACTTC.

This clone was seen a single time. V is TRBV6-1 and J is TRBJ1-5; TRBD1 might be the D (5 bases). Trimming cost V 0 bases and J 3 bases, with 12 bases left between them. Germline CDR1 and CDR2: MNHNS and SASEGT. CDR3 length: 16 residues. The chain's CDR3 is CASSEAPARVNQPQHF. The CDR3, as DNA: TGTGCCAGCAGTGAAGCGCCGGCCAGGGTCAATCAGCCCCAGCATTTT.

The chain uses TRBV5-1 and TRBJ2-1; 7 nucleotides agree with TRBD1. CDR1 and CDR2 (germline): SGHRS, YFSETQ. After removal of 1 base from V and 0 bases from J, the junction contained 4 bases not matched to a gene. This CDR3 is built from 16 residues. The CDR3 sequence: CASSLTTGASYNEQFF. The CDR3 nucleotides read TGCGCCAGCAGCTTGACAACAGGGGCCTCCTACAATGAGCAGTTCTTC.

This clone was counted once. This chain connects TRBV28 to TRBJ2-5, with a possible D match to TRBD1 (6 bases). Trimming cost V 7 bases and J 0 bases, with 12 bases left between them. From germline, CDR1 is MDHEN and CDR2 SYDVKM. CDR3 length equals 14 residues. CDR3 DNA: TGTGCCAGCAATTTGCCAGGGGACCAAGAGACCCAGTACTTC. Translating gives CASNLPGDQETQYF.

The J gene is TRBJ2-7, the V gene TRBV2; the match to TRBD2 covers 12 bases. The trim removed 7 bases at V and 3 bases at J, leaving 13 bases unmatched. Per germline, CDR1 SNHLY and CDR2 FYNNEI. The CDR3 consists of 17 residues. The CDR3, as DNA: TGTGCCAGCAACCGACTAGCGGGAGCAGTGGAGAGCTACGAGCAGTACTTC. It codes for CASNRLAGAVESYEQYF.

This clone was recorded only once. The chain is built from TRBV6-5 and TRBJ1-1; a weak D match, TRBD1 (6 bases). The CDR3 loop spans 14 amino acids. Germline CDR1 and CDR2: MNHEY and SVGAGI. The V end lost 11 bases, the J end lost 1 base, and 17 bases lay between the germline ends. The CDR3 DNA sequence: TGTGCCGTATTCCGAGACAGGTCGAACACTGAAGCTTTCTTT. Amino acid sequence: CAVFRDRSNTEAFF.

This CDR3 reads CASRDRGWLNTEAFF. The CDR3 nucleotides are TGTGCCAGCAGGGACAGGGGCTGGCTGAACACTGAAGCTTTCTTT. The chain has TRBV2 and TRBJ1-1, with 9 bases aligning to TRBD1. Germline trimming cut 6 bases from V and 0 bases from J; bases unmatched to any gene: 5. CDR1 and CDR2 from the germline V gene are SNHLY and FYNNEI. This CDR3 is built from 15 residues.

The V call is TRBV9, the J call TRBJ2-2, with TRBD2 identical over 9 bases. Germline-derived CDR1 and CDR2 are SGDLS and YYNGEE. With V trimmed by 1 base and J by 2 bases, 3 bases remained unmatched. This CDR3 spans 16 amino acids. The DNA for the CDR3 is TGTGCCAGCAGCGTAAGCCTAGCGGGAAACACCGGGGAGCTGTTTTTT. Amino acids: CASSVSLAGNTGELFF.

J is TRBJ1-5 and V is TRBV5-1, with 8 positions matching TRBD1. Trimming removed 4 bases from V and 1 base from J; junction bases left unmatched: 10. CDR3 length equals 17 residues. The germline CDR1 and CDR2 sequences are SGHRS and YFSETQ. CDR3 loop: CASSPTRGQTSNQPQHF. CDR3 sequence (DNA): TGCGCCAGCAGCCCTACCAGGGGGCAGACGAGCAATCAGCCCCAGCATTTT.

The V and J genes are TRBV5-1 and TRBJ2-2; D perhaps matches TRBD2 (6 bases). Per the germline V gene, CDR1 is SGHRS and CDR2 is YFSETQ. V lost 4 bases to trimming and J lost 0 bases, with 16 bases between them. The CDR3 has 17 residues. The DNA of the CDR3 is TGCGCCAGCAGCCAACGACCTAGCGCGGCGAACACCGGGGAGCTGTTTTTT. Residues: CASSQRPSAANTGELFF.

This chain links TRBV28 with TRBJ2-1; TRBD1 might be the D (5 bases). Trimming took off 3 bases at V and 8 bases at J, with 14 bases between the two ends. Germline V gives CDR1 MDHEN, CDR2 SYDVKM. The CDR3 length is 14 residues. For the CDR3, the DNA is TGTGCCAGCAGTTTCGGTGGGGCTTCCTATGAGCAGTTCTTC. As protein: CASSFGGASYEQFF.

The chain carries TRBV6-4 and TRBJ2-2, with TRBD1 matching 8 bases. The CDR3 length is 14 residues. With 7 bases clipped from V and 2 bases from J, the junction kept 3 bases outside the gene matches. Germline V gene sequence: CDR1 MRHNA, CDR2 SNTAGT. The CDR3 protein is CASKGQVNTGELFF. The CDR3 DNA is TGTGCCAGCAAGGGACAGGTTAACACCGGGGAGCTGTTTTTT.